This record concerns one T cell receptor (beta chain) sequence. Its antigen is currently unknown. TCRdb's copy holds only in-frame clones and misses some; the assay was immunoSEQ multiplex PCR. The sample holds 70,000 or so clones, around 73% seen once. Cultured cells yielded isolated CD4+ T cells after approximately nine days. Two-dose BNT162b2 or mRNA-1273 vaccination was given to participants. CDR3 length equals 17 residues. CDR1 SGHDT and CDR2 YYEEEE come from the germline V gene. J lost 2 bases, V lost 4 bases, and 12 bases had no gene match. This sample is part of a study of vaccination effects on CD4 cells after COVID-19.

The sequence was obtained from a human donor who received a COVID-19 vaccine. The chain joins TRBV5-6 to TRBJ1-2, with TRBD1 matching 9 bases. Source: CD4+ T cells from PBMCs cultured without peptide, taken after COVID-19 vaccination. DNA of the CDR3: TGTGCCAGCAGCCCAAACAGGGGGCGCGGACCAAACTATGGCTACACCTTC. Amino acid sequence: CASSPNRGRGPNYGYTF.